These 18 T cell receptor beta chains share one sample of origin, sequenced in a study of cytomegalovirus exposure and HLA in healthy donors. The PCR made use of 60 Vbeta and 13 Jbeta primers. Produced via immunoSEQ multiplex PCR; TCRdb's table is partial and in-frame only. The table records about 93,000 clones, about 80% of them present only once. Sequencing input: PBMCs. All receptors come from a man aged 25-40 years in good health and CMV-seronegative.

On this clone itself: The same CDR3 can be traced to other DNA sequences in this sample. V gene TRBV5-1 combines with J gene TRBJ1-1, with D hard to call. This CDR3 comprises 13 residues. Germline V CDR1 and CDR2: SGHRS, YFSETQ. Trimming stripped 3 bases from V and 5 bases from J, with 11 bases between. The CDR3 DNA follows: TGCGCCAGCAGCTGGACCAGAGGGACTGAAGCTTTCTTT. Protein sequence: CASSWTRGTEAFF.

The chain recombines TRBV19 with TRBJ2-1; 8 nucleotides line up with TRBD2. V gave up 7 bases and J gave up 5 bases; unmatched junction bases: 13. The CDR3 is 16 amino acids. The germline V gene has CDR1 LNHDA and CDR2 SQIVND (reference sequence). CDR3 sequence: CASNPRGGTVHNEQFF. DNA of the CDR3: TGTGCCAGTAACCCACGGGGGGGAACGGTTCACAATGAGCAGTTCTTC.

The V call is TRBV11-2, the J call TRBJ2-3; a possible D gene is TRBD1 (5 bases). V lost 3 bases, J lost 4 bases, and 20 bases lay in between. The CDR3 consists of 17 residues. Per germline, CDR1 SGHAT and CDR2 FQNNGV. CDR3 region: CASSLILGLEVPDTQYF. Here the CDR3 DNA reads TGTGCCAGCAGCTTGATTTTGGGGCTAGAAGTGCCAGATACGCAGTATTTT.

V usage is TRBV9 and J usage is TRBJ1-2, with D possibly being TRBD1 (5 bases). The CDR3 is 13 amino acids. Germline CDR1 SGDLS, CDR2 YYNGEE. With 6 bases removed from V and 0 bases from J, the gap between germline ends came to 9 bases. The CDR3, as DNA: TGTGCCAGCACTGACAGAGCTAACTATGGCTACACCTTC. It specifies CASTDRANYGYTF.

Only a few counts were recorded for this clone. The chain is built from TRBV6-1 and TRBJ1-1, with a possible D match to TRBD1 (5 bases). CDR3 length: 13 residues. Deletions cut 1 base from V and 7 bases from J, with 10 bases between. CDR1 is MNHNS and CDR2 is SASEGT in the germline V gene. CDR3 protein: CASSEEGRSEAFF. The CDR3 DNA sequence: TGTGCCAGCAGTGAAGAGGGGAGGAGTGAAGCTTTCTTT.

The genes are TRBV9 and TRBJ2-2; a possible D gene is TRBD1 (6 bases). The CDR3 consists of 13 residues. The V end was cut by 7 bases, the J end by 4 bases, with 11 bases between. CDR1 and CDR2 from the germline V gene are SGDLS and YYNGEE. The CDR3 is CASCQGGTGELFF. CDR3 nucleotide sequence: TGTGCCAGCTGTCAAGGGGGCACCGGGGAGCTGTTTTTT.

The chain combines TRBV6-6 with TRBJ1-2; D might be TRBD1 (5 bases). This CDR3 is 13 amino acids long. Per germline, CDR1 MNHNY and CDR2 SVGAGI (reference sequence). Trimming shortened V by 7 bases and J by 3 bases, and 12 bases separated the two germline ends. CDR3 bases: TGTGCCAGCATTGGTGGGGCAGACTATGGCTACACCTTC. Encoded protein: CASIGGADYGYTF.

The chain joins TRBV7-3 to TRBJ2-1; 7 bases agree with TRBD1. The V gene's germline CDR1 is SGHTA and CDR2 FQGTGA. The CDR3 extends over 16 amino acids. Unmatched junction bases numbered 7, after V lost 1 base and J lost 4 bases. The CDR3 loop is CASSLIGTAVYNEQFF. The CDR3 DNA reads TGTGCCAGCAGCTTAATTGGGACAGCGGTATACAATGAGCAGTTCTTC.

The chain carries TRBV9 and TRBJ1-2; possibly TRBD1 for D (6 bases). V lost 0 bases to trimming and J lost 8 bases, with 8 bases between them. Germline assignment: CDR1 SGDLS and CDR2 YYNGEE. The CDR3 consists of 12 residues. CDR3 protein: CASSVVGGGYTF. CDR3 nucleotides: TGTGCCAGCAGCGTAGTTGGGGGCGGCTACACCTTC.

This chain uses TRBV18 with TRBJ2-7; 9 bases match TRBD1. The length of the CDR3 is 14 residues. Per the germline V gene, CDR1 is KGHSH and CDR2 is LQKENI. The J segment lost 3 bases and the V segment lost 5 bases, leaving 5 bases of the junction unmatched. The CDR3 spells CASSSETGGYEQYF. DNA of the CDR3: TGTGCCAGCTCATCTGAGACAGGGGGCTACGAGCAGTACTTC.

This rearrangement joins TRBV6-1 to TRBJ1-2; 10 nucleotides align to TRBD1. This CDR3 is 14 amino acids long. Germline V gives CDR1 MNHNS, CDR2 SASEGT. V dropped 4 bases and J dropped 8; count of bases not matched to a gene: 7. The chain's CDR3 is CASSAGQGPEGYTF. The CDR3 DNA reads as TGTGCCAGCAGTGCGGGACAGGGGCCGGAAGGCTACACCTTC.

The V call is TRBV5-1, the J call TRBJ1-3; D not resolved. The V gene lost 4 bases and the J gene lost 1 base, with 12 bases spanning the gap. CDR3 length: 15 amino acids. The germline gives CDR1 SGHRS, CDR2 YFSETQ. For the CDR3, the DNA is TGCGCCAGCAGCCTCGGAACGGGATCTGGAAACACCATATATTTT. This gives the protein CASSLGTGSGNTIYF. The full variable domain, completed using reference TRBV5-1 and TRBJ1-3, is KAGVTQTPRYLIKTRGQQVTLSCSPISGHRSVSWYQQTPGQGLQFLFEYFSETQRNKGNFPGRFSGRQFSNSRSEMNVSTLELGDSALYLCASSLGTGSGNTIYFGEGSWLTVV.

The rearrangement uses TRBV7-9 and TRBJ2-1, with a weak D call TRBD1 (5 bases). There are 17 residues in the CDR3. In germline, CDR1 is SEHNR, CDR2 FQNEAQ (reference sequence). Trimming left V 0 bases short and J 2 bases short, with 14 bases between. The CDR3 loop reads CASSLAPLETAYNEQFF. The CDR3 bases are TGTGCCAGCAGCTTAGCCCCTCTCGAGACAGCCTACAATGAGCAGTTCTTC.

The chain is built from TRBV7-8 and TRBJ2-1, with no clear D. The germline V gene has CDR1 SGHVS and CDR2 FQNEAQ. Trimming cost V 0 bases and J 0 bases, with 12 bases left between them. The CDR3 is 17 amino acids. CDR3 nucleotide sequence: TGTGCCAGCAGCTTAGCAAACTACCTCCACTCCTACAATGAGCAGTTCTTC. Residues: CASSLANYLHSYNEQFF.

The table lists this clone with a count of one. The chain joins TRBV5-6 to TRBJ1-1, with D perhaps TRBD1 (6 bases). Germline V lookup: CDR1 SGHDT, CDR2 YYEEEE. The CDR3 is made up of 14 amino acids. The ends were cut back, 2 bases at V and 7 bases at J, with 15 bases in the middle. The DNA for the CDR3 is TGTGCCAGCAGCTTTACTGGGGGCTTGGGTGAAGCTTTCTTT. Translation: CASSFTGGLGEAFF.

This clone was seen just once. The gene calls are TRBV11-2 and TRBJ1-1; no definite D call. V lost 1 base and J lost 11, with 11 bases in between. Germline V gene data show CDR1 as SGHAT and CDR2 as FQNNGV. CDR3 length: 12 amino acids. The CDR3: CASSLAGWSAFF. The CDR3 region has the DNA TGTGCCAGCAGCTTAGCGGGGTGGAGTGCTTTCTTT. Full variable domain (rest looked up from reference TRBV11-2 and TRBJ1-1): EAGVAQSPRYKIIEKRQSVAFWCNPISGHATLYWYQQILGQGPKLLIQFQNNGVVDDSQLPKDRFSAERLKGVDSTLKIQPAKLEDSAVYLCASSLAGWSAFFGQGTRLTVV.

Here the CDR3 reads CASSTIQRVGAGNEQFF. CDR3 DNA: TGTGCCAGTAGTACGATTCAGCGAGTGGGAGCGGGCAATGAGCAGTTCTTC. The chain joins TRBV19 to TRBJ2-1; tentatively, D is TRBD2 (6 bases). Germline V lookup: CDR1 LNHDA, CDR2 SQIVND (reference sequence). Trimming left V 4 bases short and J 6 bases short, with 22 bases between. The CDR3 extends over 17 amino acids.

This chain's CDR3 is CASSSPGTSGGDVKLSTDTQYF. CDR3 DNA: TGTGCCAGCAGCTCACCCGGGACTAGCGGGGGGGACGTCAAGCTTAGCACAGATACGCAGTATTTT. V usage is TRBV7-8 and J usage is TRBJ2-3; 16 bases line up with TRBD2. Germline CDR1 SGHVS, CDR2 FQNEAQ. Trimming cost V 4 bases and J 0 bases; bases outside gene matches: 16. This CDR3 has 22 amino acids.